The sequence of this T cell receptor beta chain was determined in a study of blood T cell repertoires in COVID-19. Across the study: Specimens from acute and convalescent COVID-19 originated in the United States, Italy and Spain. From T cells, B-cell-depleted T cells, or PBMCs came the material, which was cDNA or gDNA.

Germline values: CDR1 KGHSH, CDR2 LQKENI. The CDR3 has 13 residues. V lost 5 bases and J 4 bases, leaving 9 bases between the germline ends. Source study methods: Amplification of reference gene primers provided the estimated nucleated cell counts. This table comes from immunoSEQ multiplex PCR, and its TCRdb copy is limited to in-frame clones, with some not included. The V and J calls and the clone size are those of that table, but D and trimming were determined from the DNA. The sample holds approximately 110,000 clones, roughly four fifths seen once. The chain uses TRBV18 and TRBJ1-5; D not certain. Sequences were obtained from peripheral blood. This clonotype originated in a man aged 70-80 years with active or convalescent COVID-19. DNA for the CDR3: TGTGCCAGCTCAGGTGGGCCGAATCAGCCCCAGCATTTT. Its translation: CASSGGPNQPQHF.